The next 3 T cell receptor beta chains were all read from a single sample in a study of T-cell reconstitution after alpha-beta-depleted transplantation in children. Unique molecular identifiers were incorporated when the TCRbeta library was constructed. TCRdb reprocessed the PCR reads via MiXCR and lists one record per CDR3 protein. The sample lists over 550,000 distinct CDR3 sequences, roughly a tenth occurring once. This sample comprised PBMCs from the stem cell graft donor, obtained from the stem cell graft. Receptors were obtained from a human donor who donated a stem cell graft to a child with acute myeloid leukemia.

The chain couples TRBV3-1 to TRBJ1-3; D perhaps matches TRBD1 (5 bases). The length of the CDR3 is 18 residues. CDR1 and CDR2 from the germline V gene are LGHDT and YNNKEL (reference sequence). V was trimmed by 1 base and J by 0 bases, leaving 16 bases between them. The CDR3 DNA follows: TGTGCCAGCAGCCAAGGTACAGGAGGGAGCCTCTCTGGAAACACCATATATTTT. Its translation is CASSQGTGGSLSGNTIYF.

This clonotype has more than one count but fewer than ten. This chain connects TRBV20-1 to TRBJ1-2, with TRBD1 matching 10 bases. The CDR3 runs 16 residues. The germline V gene has CDR1 DFQATT and CDR2 SNEGSKA (reference sequence). V dropped 3 bases and J dropped 3; count of bases not matched to a gene: 10. As DNA, the CDR3 is TGCAGTGCTAGGACATGGGGACAGGGGCTTGACTATGGCTACACCTTC. Encoded protein: CSARTWGQGLDYGYTF.

Only a few counts were recorded for this clonotype. This chain connects TRBV30 to TRBJ2-7; 7 nucleotides align to TRBD2. The CDR3 loop spans 11 amino acids. The V gene's germline CDR1 is GTSNPN and CDR2 SVGIG (reference sequence). V gave up 8 bases and J gave up 7 bases; unmatched junction bases: 8. CDR3 nucleotide sequence: TGTGCCGGGGGGGGACTTGAGGAGCAGTACTTC. It is translated as CAGGGLEEQYF.